The 25 T cell receptor beta chains reported below all come from one sample, sequenced in a study of blood T cell repertoires in COVID-19 (TCRdb year 2020). Library preparation used the immunoSEQ multiplex PCR assay. TCRdb limited this immuneACCESS table to in-frame rearrangements with V and J called. A share of clones is missing; checked studies link under half to unresolved V genes, and the rest is unexplained. This sample lists roughly 14,000 clones; 85% to 95% were detected once. 7.5% to 8.5% of the sample goes to the ten largest clones. Source material: peripheral blood. Every receptor here comes from a human donor with active COVID-19. The donor label of this sample is uncertain.

This chain links TRBV19 with TRBJ2-1; tentatively, D is TRBD2 (6 bases). CDR1 and CDR2 from the germline V gene are LNHDA and SQIVND (reference sequence). Trimming cost V 4 bases and J 1 base, with 14 bases left between them. This CDR3 region has 16 residues. Here the CDR3 reads CASSTQRTISYNEQFF. The CDR3 DNA reads TGTGCCAGTAGTACACAGCGGACTATTTCCTACAATGAGCAGTTCTTC.

The J gene is TRBJ2-6, the V gene TRBV19, with D possibly being TRBD1 (6 bases). The germline V gene has CDR1 LNHDA and CDR2 SQIVND (reference sequence). This CDR3 region has 15 residues. V shed 3 bases and J shed 10 bases, with 16 bases lying between them. The CDR3 region has the DNA TGTGCCAGTAGTATCCCACAGGGACCGGGTAACGTCCTGACTTTC. It codes for CASSIPQGPGNVLTF.

This clone was seen more than once but under ten times. CDR3: CASKLAGVITDTQYF. The DNA for the CDR3 is TGTGCCAGCAAACTAGCGGGAGTCATCACAGATACGCAGTATTTT. The chain uses TRBV6-5 and TRBJ2-3, with 11 positions matching TRBD2. Trimming cost V 7 bases and J 2 bases; bases outside gene matches: 5. Germline V gene sequence: CDR1 MNHEY, CDR2 SVGAGI. The CDR3 loop spans 15 amino acids.

The rearrangement joins TRBV30 to TRBJ2-7; no definite D call. This CDR3 spans 12 amino acids. Between the trimmed V and J ends, which lost 3 bases and 2 bases, there was a span of 8 bases. Germline loops: CDR1 GTSNPN, CDR2 SVGIG (reference sequence). CDR3 sequence reads: CAWRSNTYEQYF. In DNA form, the CDR3 reads TGTGCCTGGAGAAGCAATACCTACGAGCAGTACTTC.

The CDR3 region has the DNA TGTGCCAGCACCGCACTAGCGGGGGGGAAAGGAGAGACCCAGTACTTC. Its translation is CASTALAGGKGETQYF. The rearrangement uses TRBV3-1 (or the pseudogene TRBV3-2) and TRBJ2-5; 13 nucleotides align to TRBD2. J lost 4 bases, V lost 7 bases, and 9 bases had no gene match. The CDR3 is made up of 16 amino acids. The germline gives CDR1 LGHDT, CDR2 YNNKEL (reference sequence).

To note about this clone: Other DNA sequences in the same sample also yield this CDR3. V and J are TRBV5-1 and TRBJ2-7, with TRBD2 matching over 12 bases. The CDR3 is made up of 15 amino acids. Germline V gene data show CDR1 as SGHRS and CDR2 as YFSETQ. V shed 0 bases and J 6 bases; nucleotides not matched to a gene: 4. CDR3 DNA: TGCGCCAGCAGCTTGGAGGCTAGCGGGAGGGGCGAGCAGTACTTC. This translates into CASSLEASGRGEQYF.

V gene TRBV6-2 or TRBV6-3 combines with J gene TRBJ1-1; maybe TRBD1 (5 bases). The CDR3 is 16 residues long. V lost 0 bases and J lost 3, with 14 bases in between. The germline V gene encodes CDR1 MNHEY and CDR2 SVGEGT. The CDR3 DNA reads as TGTGCCAGCAGTTACTCGATGCAGGGTCCGGACACTGAAGCTTTCTTT. Amino acid sequence: CASSYSMQGPDTEAFF.

This clone appeared once. The chain recombines TRBV6-6 with TRBJ1-1; TRBD1 matches at 7 bases. V shed 3 bases, J shed 4 bases, and the junction held 5 bases outside the gene matches. The CDR3 is made up of 14 amino acids. The V gene's germline CDR1 is MNHNY and CDR2 SVGAGI (reference sequence). CDR3 DNA sequence: TGTGCCAGCAGTTATGACTCAGGGGGCACTGAAGCTTTCTTT. It encodes CASSYDSGGTEAFF.

The count of this clone is one. The CDR3 DNA reads as TGTGCCAGCAGCTTCCCGGGGGGCGGCACAGATACGCAGTATTTT. This codes for CASSFPGGGTDTQYF. This chain uses TRBV11-2 with TRBJ2-3, with D perhaps matching TRBD2 (7 bases). The germline V gene encodes CDR1 SGHAT and CDR2 FQNNGV. V lost 3 bases, J lost 1 base, and 11 bases lay in between. The CDR3 loop spans 15 amino acids.

V is TRBV27 and J is TRBJ1-2; possible D gene TRBD1, 6 bases. CDR1 is MNHEY and CDR2 is SMNVEV in the germline V gene (reference sequence). V was trimmed by 6 bases and J by 2 bases, leaving 13 bases between them. The CDR3 is 14 residues long. CDR3 protein: CASRRTDSNYGYTF. As DNA, the CDR3 is TGTGCCAGCAGGCGGACAGATAGCAACTATGGCTACACCTTC.

The V and J genes are TRBV24-1 and TRBJ2-1, with D perhaps TRBD1 (6 bases). Trimming removed 5 bases at V and 5 bases at J, with 18 bases between. In germline, CDR1 is KGHDR, CDR2 SFDVKD. The CDR3 runs 16 residues. The CDR3 region is CATSVSLAGVHNEQFF. The CDR3 bases are TGTGCCACCAGTGTTTCTTTGGCAGGGGTTCACAATGAGCAGTTCTTC.

V usage is TRBV19 and J usage is TRBJ1-3; weak D call: TRBD1 (5 bases). Germline CDR1 and CDR2: LNHDA and SQIVND (reference sequence). This CDR3 has 15 amino acids. Trimming removed 5 bases at V and 0 bases at J, with 11 bases between. The CDR3 sequence is CASSSGGASGNTIYF. In nucleotides, the CDR3 is TGTGCCAGTAGTTCCGGGGGAGCCTCTGGAAACACCATATATTTT.

This chain joins TRBV10-2 and TRBJ1-5; 7 bases align to TRBD1. Germline V gene sequence: CDR1 WSHSY, CDR2 SAAADI. The CDR3 contains 17 residues. V trimming: 6 bases; J trimming: 1 base; junction bases outside the gene matches: 12. CDR3 sequence (DNA): TGCGCCAGCAGCGTGGGCGACAGGGTCTTGAGCAATCAGCCCCAGCATTTT. Translated: CASSVGDRVLSNQPQHF.

The J gene is TRBJ2-2, the V gene TRBV24-1; D is uncertain. V was cut by 2 bases and J by 3 bases, with 6 bases left in between. Germline assignment: CDR1 KGHDR and CDR2 SFDVKD. This CDR3 is built from 14 residues. CDR3 in amino acids: CATSDSQDTGELFF. Here the CDR3 DNA reads TGTGCCACCAGTGATTCCCAGGACACCGGGGAGCTGTTTTTT.

This rearrangement joins TRBV11-2 to TRBJ2-2; 7 bases are a match to TRBD1. J gave up 1 base and V 5 bases, and 1 base lay outside the gene matches. The CDR3 is 14 amino acids. Germline CDR1 is SGHAT and CDR2 is FQNNGV. The CDR3 sequence is CASSPGGNTGELFF. CDR3 nucleotide sequence: TGTGCCAGCAGCCCAGGGGGGAACACCGGGGAGCTGTTTTTT.

This clone was recorded a few times. The V and J genes are TRBV7-9 and TRBJ2-7; 8 bases align to TRBD1. Germline-derived CDR1 and CDR2 are SEHNR and FQNEAQ (reference sequence). The CDR3 length is 15 residues. V lost 5 bases, J lost 1 base, and 7 bases stayed unmatched. CDR3 DNA: TGTGCCAGCAGCGCGCAGGGACAGGTTTCCTACGAGCAGTACTTC. Its translation: CASSAQGQVSYEQYF.

The CDR3 region is CASRDGSNYGYTF. The CDR3 DNA reads as TGTGCCAGCAGAGACGGGTCTAACTATGGCTACACCTTC. This rearrangement joins TRBV6-5 to TRBJ1-2; no firm D call. Trimming left V 6 bases short and J 0 bases short, with 8 bases between. This CDR3 is 13 amino acids long. Germline-derived CDR1 and CDR2 are MNHEY and SVGAGI.

This chain links TRBV28 with TRBJ1-5, with a weak D call TRBD1 (6 bases). The germline CDR1 and CDR2 sequences are MDHEN and SYDVKM. This CDR3 comprises 16 residues. V was shortened by 4 bases and J by 7 bases, with 20 bases between the two germline ends. The CDR3 DNA sequence: TGTGCCAGCAGTTCCGGAACACAGGGATCAGGGCAGCCCCAGCATTTT. Encoded protein: CASSSGTQGSGQPQHF.

The chain recombines TRBV19 with TRBJ2-1; 11 positions match TRBD2. The ends lost 6 bases at V and 3 bases at J; junction bases unmatched: 7. Germline V gene data show CDR1 as LNHDA and CDR2 as SQIVND (reference sequence). The length of the CDR3 is 16 residues. CDR3 protein: CASRKLAGVFYNEQFF. CDR3 in DNA: TGTGCCAGTAGGAAACTAGCGGGAGTCTTCTACAATGAGCAGTTCTTC.

The chain recombines TRBV6-5 with TRBJ2-1; D remains unclear. V lost 8 bases to trimming and J lost 0 bases, with 8 bases between them. Germline CDR1 is MNHEY and CDR2 is SVGAGI. The CDR3 is 13 amino acids. The CDR3 bases are TGTGCCAGCCGCCGTAGCTCCTACAATGAGCAGTTCTTC. The encoded protein is CASRRSSYNEQFF.

This chain joins TRBV2 and TRBJ2-7, with 8 positions matching TRBD1. The germline V gene encodes CDR1 SNHLY and CDR2 FYNNEI. J was trimmed by 3 bases and V by 4 bases; bases with no gene match: 5. The CDR3 is 14 amino acids. This CDR3 reads CASSGGDRYYEQYF. The CDR3 DNA sequence: TGTGCCAGCAGTGGGGGGGACAGGTACTACGAGCAGTACTTC.

The rearrangement uses TRBV18 and TRBJ1-1, with D maybe TRBD1 (5 bases). Germline V gives CDR1 KGHSH, CDR2 LQKENI. The CDR3 has 13 amino acids. Trimming left V 8 bases short and J 3 bases short, with 13 bases between. The CDR3 DNA follows: TGTGCCAGCGGGCGAGCCAGGGACACTGAAGCTTTCTTT. Translated, it gives CASGRARDTEAFF. Full variable domain (remainder filled in from reference TRBV18 and TRBJ1-1): NAGVMQNPRHLVRRRGQEARLRCSPMKGHSHVYWYRQLPEEGLKFMVYLQKENIIDESGMPKERFSAEFPKEGPSILRIQQVVRGDSAAYFCASGRARDTEAFFGQGTRLTVV.

This chain links TRBV5-4 with TRBJ1-1, with D maybe TRBD1 (6 bases). Germline-derived CDR1 and CDR2 are SGHNT and YYREEE (reference sequence). The ends were cut back, 4 bases at V and 7 bases at J, with 11 bases in the middle. This CDR3 region has 12 residues. Here the CDR3 DNA reads TGTGCCAGCAGCGGGGGCAGAGGTGAAGCTTTCTTT. It translates to CASSGGRGEAFF.

The chain couples TRBV30 to TRBJ2-3; 11 bases match TRBD1. Germline V lookup: CDR1 GTSNPN, CDR2 SVGIG (reference sequence). This CDR3 comprises 16 residues. V lost 3 bases to trimming and J lost 3 bases; unmatched junction nucleotides: 8. CDR3 coding DNA: TGTGCCTGGAGCCCCCATGGGACAGGGGGAACAGATACGCAGTATTTT. This codes for CAWSPHGTGGTDTQYF.

A word on this clone: An end of the junction does not agree with germline; a read error may underlie this. The CDR3: CSSQGQELHEQYF. The CDR3 DNA reads TGCTCCAGCCAGGGACAGGAACTACACGAGCAGTACTTC. The V gene is TRBV10-2, the J gene TRBJ2-7, with 8 bases matching TRBD1. Germline V gives CDR1 WSHSY, CDR2 SAAADI. The CDR3 is made up of 13 amino acids.